The 2 T cell receptor beta chains reported below all come from one sample, sequenced in a study of cytotoxic CD8 clonotypes in ibrutinib-treated CLL. TCRdb keeps only in-frame clones here, not all; method: immunoSEQ multiplex PCR. Among about 84,000 clones listed, about 86% were seen once. The source material was PBMCs, sampled before ibrutinib treatment. The source of these receptors is a human donor with chronic lymphocytic leukemia.

The rearrangement joins TRBV19 to TRBJ2-7; TRBD1 might be the D (5 bases). The CDR3 runs 13 residues. CDR1 LNHDA and CDR2 SQIVND come from the germline V gene (reference sequence). The V end was cut by 10 bases, the J end by 3 bases, with 16 bases between. CDR3 sequence (DNA): TGTGCCACCCAAGGGGTGGTCGGCTACGAGCAGTACTTC. Its protein is CATQGVVGYEQYF.

In this sample, this clone turned up a few times. This chain joins TRBV5-1 and TRBJ2-5; 13 nucleotides agree with TRBD2. Germline lookup yields CDR1 SGHRS and CDR2 YFSETQ. This CDR3 contains 17 residues. The V segment lost 0 bases and the J segment 7 bases; nucleotides outside the gene matches: 9. CDR3 in DNA: TGCGCCAGCAGCTTGGAACTAGCGGGAGGGCCTCGTGGGACCCAGTACTTC. Protein product: CASSLELAGGPRGTQYF.